This entry lists 30 T cell receptor beta chains sequenced from one sample in a study of blood T cells in healthy people across ages. Together with a sample-barcoded 5' primer, a J-beta primer mix was included in a second PCR lasting roughly 6 to 12 cycles. TCRdb itself ran the 5' RACE reads through MiXCR, one entry per CDR3 protein. The sample consists of roughly 1,100,000 distinct CDR3 sequences, approximately 25% of them appearing once. These same records also appear under a second study, on T cells of mothers and their children.

Material: blood. These TCRs come from a girl aged 2 to 10 in good health.

This clonotype was found a few times. V and J are TRBV15 and TRBJ2-5, with D perhaps matching TRBD1 or TRBD2 (5 bases each). This CDR3 has 15 residues. V lost 1 base and J 0 bases, leaving 9 bases between the germline ends. Germline lookup yields CDR1 LNHNV and CDR2 YYDKDF (reference sequence). The CDR3 here is CATSRVGTYQETQYF. DNA for the CDR3: TGTGCCACCAGCAGAGTAGGGACGTACCAAGAGACCCAGTACTTC.

The chain has TRBV10-3 and TRBJ1-2, with D hard to call. The CDR3 has 13 amino acids. Germline CDR1 is ENHRY and CDR2 is SYGVKD. V was pared by 4 bases and J by 2 bases, with 8 bases between. CDR3 amino acids: CAISAQTNYGYTF. The DNA for the CDR3 is TGTGCCATCAGTGCGCAGACGAACTATGGCTACACCTTC.

This clonotype was observed a handful of times. The chain carries TRBV7-8 and TRBJ2-1; perhaps TRBD1 as D (6 bases). The V end lost 0 bases, the J end lost 6 bases, and 9 bases lay between the germline ends. This CDR3 has 14 residues. Germline V gene sequence: CDR1 SGHVS, CDR2 FQNEAQ. In DNA form, the CDR3 reads TGTGCCAGCAGCTTAGCGCCCAGGGGCAATGAGCAGTTCTTC. It encodes CASSLAPRGNEQFF.

About this clonotype itself: Since the CDR3 does not end with the conserved phenylalanine or tryptophan, this likely comes from a read error. No DNA is shown, since the ends of the CDR3 on it are uncertain; the CDR3 is the one TCRdb lists. This chain's CDR3 is CASSPQTGDPLMGYL. The chain links TRBV5-1 to TRBJ2-3; the D call of TRBD1 is as the table states it, not checked on the DNA. Germline V lookup: CDR1 SGHRS, CDR2 YFSETQ. The CDR3 is 15 residues long, counting both termini.

In regard to this clonotype: Here the CDR3 omits its conserved ending phenylalanine or tryptophan, so a read error is the likely source. The rearrangement joins TRBV5-1 to TRBJ2-7; D possibly corresponds to TRBD2 (7 bases). This CDR3 has 16 residues. CDR1 is SGHRS, CDR2 YFSETQ, per germline. Trimming took off 3 bases at V and 4 bases at J, with 20 bases between the two ends. The CDR3 nucleotides are TGCGCCAGCAGCTCGGCGGACAGCGGGACTATTTACGAGCAGTACCTC. Encoded protein: CASSSADSGTIYEQYL.

V usage is TRBV7-9 and J usage is TRBJ1-1, with D uncertain. The germline V gene encodes CDR1 SEHNR and CDR2 FQNEAQ (reference sequence). V was trimmed by 6 bases and J by 8 bases, leaving 7 bases between them. This CDR3 region has 10 residues. DNA for the CDR3: TGTGCCAGCAGTTTTTCCGAAGCTTTCTTT. It specifies CASSFSEAFF. The full variable domain, completed using reference TRBV7-9 and TRBJ1-1, is DTGVSQNPRHKITKRGQNVTFRCDPISEHNRLYWYRQTLGQGPEFLTYFQNEAQLEKSRLLSDRFSAERPKGSFSTLEIQRTEQGDSAMYLCASSFSEAFFGQGTRLTVV.

The rearrangement uses TRBV9 and TRBJ2-3, with 9 bases lining up with TRBD1. In germline, CDR1 is SGDLS, CDR2 YYNGEE. J was trimmed by 6 bases and V by 3 bases; bases with no gene match: 11. The CDR3 runs to 16 residues. The CDR3 DNA reads TGTGCCAGCAGCGGGGGGACAGGGTCGTATCTCGATACGCAGTATTTT. Protein: CASSGGTGSYLDTQYF.

This clonotype was counted a few times. Being one base from a much bigger clone, this may be a read error. The rearrangement uses TRBV6-1 and TRBJ2-2; 7 nucleotides agree with TRBD1. After removal of 4 bases from V and 7 bases from J, the junction contained 6 bases not matched to a gene. CDR1 is MNHNS and CDR2 is SASEGT in the germline V gene. There are 14 residues in the CDR3. CDR3 nucleotides: TGTGCCAGCAGTGGCCAGGGGGACATCGGGGAGCTGTTTTTT. This encodes CASSGQGDIGELFF.

The J gene is TRBJ2-1, the V gene TRBV7-9; TRBD1 might be the D (7 bases). CDR3 size: 15 residues. Germline V CDR1 and CDR2: SEHNR, FQNEAQ (reference sequence). V lost 5 bases, J lost 2 bases, and 13 bases lay in between. The CDR3 coding sequence is TGTGCCAGCAGCCCCCAGGGGGGCGCCTACAATGAGCAGTTCTTC. Translating gives CASSPQGGAYNEQFF.

The V gene is TRBV4-1, the J gene TRBJ2-1; a possible D gene is TRBD1 (5 bases). This CDR3 is 18 amino acids long. CDR1 and CDR2 (germline): MGHRA, YSYEKL. V lost 0 bases, J lost 0 bases, and 15 bases lay in between. As DNA, the CDR3 is TGCGCCAGCAGCCAAGATCCCCCCTGGGGCACCTCCTACAATGAGCAGTTCTTC. It is translated as CASSQDPPWGTSYNEQFF.

Ten or more counts support this clonotype. This chain uses TRBV5-5 with TRBJ2-3, with unresolved D. With 3 bases removed from V and 1 base from J, the gap between germline ends came to 3 bases. CDR1 is SGHKS and CDR2 is YYEKEE in the germline V gene (reference sequence). The CDR3 runs 12 residues. Written as DNA, the CDR3 is TGTGCCAGCAGCTCGGGCACAGATACGCAGTATTTT. Translating it yields CASSSGTDTQYF. Full variable domain (rest looked up from reference TRBV5-5 and TRBJ2-3): DAGVTQSPTHLIKTRGQQVTLRCSPISGHKSVSWYQQVLGQGPQFIFQYYEKEERGRGNFPDRFSARQFPNYSSELNVNALLLGDSALYLCASSSGTDTQYFGPGTRLTVL.

In its sample, this clonotype was seen a few times. This chain uses TRBV6-6 with TRBJ1-4; possible D gene TRBD1, 5 bases. CDR1 MNHNY and CDR2 SVGAGI come from the germline V gene (reference sequence). The CDR3 consists of 12 residues. V was pared by 3 bases and J by 9 bases, with 8 bases between. CDR3 loop: CASSYQGQKLFF. DNA of the CDR3: TGTGCCAGCAGTTATCAGGGCCAAAAACTGTTTTTT.

The chain links TRBV7-2 to TRBJ2-7; D is perhaps TRBD1 (6 bases). The V gene lost 1 base and the J gene lost 2 bases, with 15 bases spanning the gap. This CDR3 has 16 residues. Germline assignment: CDR1 SGHTA and CDR2 FQGNSA. CDR3 sequence reads: CASSLGPQGSTYEQYF. The CDR3 region has the DNA TGTGCCAGCAGCTTAGGGCCTCAGGGGTCAACCTACGAGCAGTACTTC.

This chain connects TRBV28 to TRBJ1-2, with 10 positions matching TRBD1. Germline lookup yields CDR1 MDHEN and CDR2 SYDVKM. V shed 7 bases, J shed 10 bases, and the junction held 15 bases outside the gene matches. The CDR3 sequence is 15 residues long. The CDR3 spells CASTFLSRQGADYTF. CDR3 bases: TGTGCCAGCACCTTCCTGTCAAGACAGGGGGCTGACTACACCTTC.

The chain combines TRBV20-1 with TRBJ1-1; a possible D gene is TRBD1 (6 bases). The germline CDR1 and CDR2 sequences are DFQATT and SNEGSKA (reference sequence). The CDR3 runs to 17 residues. V was cut by 0 bases and J by 1 base, with 18 bases left in between. The CDR3 sequence is CSARDVGSEQGNTEAFF. The CDR3 coding sequence is TGCAGTGCTAGAGATGTAGGAAGCGAACAGGGGAACACTGAAGCTTTCTTT.

This clonotype occurred a few times. The chain carries TRBV6-5 and TRBJ2-3; 13 bases match TRBD2. This CDR3 is 15 amino acids long. Losses at the gene ends were 5 bases for V and 6 bases for J; bases not matched to a gene: 5. From germline, CDR1 is MNHEY and CDR2 SVGAGI. As DNA, the CDR3 is TGTGCCAGCAGTCAGACGGGACTAGCGGGGGATACGCAGTATTTT. Translating gives CASSQTGLAGDTQYF.

V is TRBV29-1 and J is TRBJ2-5, with unresolved D. The CDR3 has 11 residues. V shed 4 bases and J shed 13 bases, with 16 bases lying between them. Germline CDR1 is SQVTM and CDR2 is ANQGSEA. The CDR3 here is CSVGGVGQPYF. CDR3 nucleotides: TGCAGCGTTGGTGGGGTCGGGCAGCCGTACTTC.

The CDR3 DNA reads TGTGCCAGCATTACCGGCGGGGGCTACGAGCAGTACTTC. Translated: CASITGGGYEQYF. The chain combines TRBV6-6 with TRBJ2-5, with 7 positions matching TRBD2. Judging by the DNA end, TRBJ2-7 fits better; the J call may be wrong. Germline V lookup: CDR1 MNHNY, CDR2 SVGAGI (reference sequence). The CDR3 extends over 13 amino acids.

The chain joins TRBV29-1 to TRBJ1-4; no definite D call. The CDR3 runs to 14 residues. V was trimmed by 4 bases and J by 0 bases, leaving 9 bases between them. Germline loops: CDR1 SQVTM, CDR2 ANQGSEA. DNA of the CDR3: TGCAGCGTTGTGGGAATTACAACTAATGAAAAACTGTTTTTT. Its protein is CSVVGITTNEKLFF.

The chain recombines TRBV14 with TRBJ1-1; tentative D call: TRBD1 (6 bases). Looked up from germline, CDR1 is SGHDN and CDR2 is FVKESK. Deletions cut 4 bases from V and 3 bases from J, with 15 bases between. CDR3 length equals 15 residues. CDR3 amino acids: CASSLSNGQYTEAFF. The CDR3 DNA follows: TGTGCCAGCAGCCTATCTAATGGACAGTACACTGAAGCTTTCTTT.

CDR3 DNA: TGTGCCAGCAGCTTAGGATCTGTGGGGGCTTCAGGGGCCAACGTCCTGACTTTC. This translates into CASSLGSVGASGANVLTF. This chain links TRBV7-9 with TRBJ2-6, with TRBD1 as a possible D gene (6 bases). The CDR3 totals 18 residues. The V and J ends lost 1 base and 4 bases respectively, with 17 bases between them. From germline, CDR1 is SEHNR and CDR2 FQNEAQ (reference sequence).

This clonotype was recorded a few times. At one of its ends the junction is not consistent with the germline gene, which may arise from a read error. The chain couples TRBV29-1 to TRBJ2-7, with D possibly being TRBD1 (6 bases). CDR1 and CDR2 from the germline V gene are SQVTM and ANQGSEA. The CDR3 length is 12 residues. CDR3 coding DNA: TGCAGCGTCGAAGGACAGCACTACGAGCAGTACTTC. This sequence encodes CSVEGQHYEQYF.

This clonotype occurred a few times. This chain connects TRBV5-1 to TRBJ2-7; no clear D. Trimming cost V 4 bases and J 7 bases, with 18 bases left between them. This CDR3 is built from 14 residues. The germline CDR1 and CDR2 sequences are SGHRS and YFSETQ. The CDR3 region is CASSQVSVLEEQYF. The CDR3, as DNA: TGCGCCAGCAGCCAAGTCTCGGTTCTGGAAGAGCAGTACTTC.

The V call is TRBV7-2, the J call TRBJ2-5; no clear D gene. The DNA matches TRBJ2-7 better at its end, which makes the J call doubtful. The germline CDR1 and CDR2 sequences are SGHTA and FQGNSA. The CDR3 runs to 13 residues. The CDR3 nucleotides read TGTGCCAGCAGGGCGTTGGCGACCTACGAGCAGTACTTC. It translates to CASRALATYEQYF.

This chain connects TRBV29-1 to TRBJ2-1; TRBD2 matches 8 bases. This CDR3 has 13 amino acids. The V segment lost 6 bases and the J segment 6 bases; nucleotides outside the gene matches: 7. Looked up from germline, CDR1 is SQVTM and CDR2 is ANQGSEA. The CDR3 reads CSVNSGAVNEQFF. As DNA, the CDR3 is TGCAGCGTAAATAGCGGGGCTGTCAATGAGCAGTTCTTC.

The chain combines TRBV7-9 with TRBJ2-7, with D perhaps TRBD1 (5 bases). The germline V gene has CDR1 SEHNR and CDR2 FQNEAQ (reference sequence). V was pared by 1 base and J by 1 base, with 20 bases between. This CDR3 contains 18 residues. In DNA, the CDR3 is TGTGCCAGCAGCTTAGTTCAAGTAGGGGAACCCCAATCCTACGAGCAGTACTTC. As protein: CASSLVQVGEPQSYEQYF.

J is TRBJ2-5 and V is TRBV19; 7 bases match TRBD1. CDR1 and CDR2 (germline): LNHDA, SQIVND (reference sequence). V was clipped by 2 bases and J by 5 bases; unmatched bases: 11. The CDR3 has 16 residues. The DNA for the CDR3 is TGTGCCAGTAGTATATCCTCCGGGACAGCCTACGAGACCCAGTACTTC. Translation gives CASSISSGTAYETQYF.

The chain links TRBV4-3 to TRBJ2-1, with D unclear. Between the trimmed V and J ends, which lost 0 bases and 7 bases, there was a span of 10 bases. The CDR3 covers 14 residues. Germline-derived CDR1 and CDR2 are LGHNA and YSLEER. CDR3 nucleotide sequence: TGCGCCAGCAGCCAAGATCTGTACGGAAATGAGCAGTTCTTC. Translation gives CASSQDLYGNEQFF.

With regard to this clonotype: Relative to the germline gene, one junction end is altered; a read error may explain this. The J gene is TRBJ2-3, the V gene TRBV7-3; D is unresolved. CDR3 size: 13 residues. From germline, CDR1 is SGHTA and CDR2 FQGTGA. Here the CDR3 DNA reads TGCGCCAGTTCGGCACATAGCACAGATACGCAGTATTTT. Translation: CASSAHSTDTQYF.

V gene TRBV24-1 combines with J gene TRBJ2-1, with D tentatively TRBD1 (6 bases). Germline lookup yields CDR1 KGHDR and CDR2 SFDVKD. V was trimmed by 6 bases and J by 10 bases, leaving 12 bases between them. This CDR3 is built from 12 residues. This CDR3 reads CATSLGGQEQFF. DNA of the CDR3: TGTGCCACCAGTCTTGGGGGCCAGGAGCAGTTCTTC.